This TCR beta chain was identified during a study of CD8+ T cells in alopecia areata. Germline V lookup: CDR1 SEHNR, CDR2 FQNEAQ (reference sequence). V shed 6 bases and J 1 base; nucleotides not matched to a gene: 6. The CDR3 length is 16 residues. After isolation, RNA underwent reverse transcription to generate cDNA as the sequencing template. Libraries were prepared by immunoSEQ multiplex PCR; TCRdb keeps only in-frame clonotypes and omits some of them. The table records 90,000 to 120,000 clones, around 59% of them present only once. V is TRBV7-9 and J is TRBJ2-3, with 11 nucleotides matching TRBD1. Material for sequencing was CD8+ T cells sorted from blood. The sequence was obtained from a human donor in good health. The CDR3 is CASRRTGGAGTDTQYF. The CDR3 DNA reads TGTGCCAGCAGGAGGACAGGGGGCGCTGGCACAGATACGCAGTATTTT.